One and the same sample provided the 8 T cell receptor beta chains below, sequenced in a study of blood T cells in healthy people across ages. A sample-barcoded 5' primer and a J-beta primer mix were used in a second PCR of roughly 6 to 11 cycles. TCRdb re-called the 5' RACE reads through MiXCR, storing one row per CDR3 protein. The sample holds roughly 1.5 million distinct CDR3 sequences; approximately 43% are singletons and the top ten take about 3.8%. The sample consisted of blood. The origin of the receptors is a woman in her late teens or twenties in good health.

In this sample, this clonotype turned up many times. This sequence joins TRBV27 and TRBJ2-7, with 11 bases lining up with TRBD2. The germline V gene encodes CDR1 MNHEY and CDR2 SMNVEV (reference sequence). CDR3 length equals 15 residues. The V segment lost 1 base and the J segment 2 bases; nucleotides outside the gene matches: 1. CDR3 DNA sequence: TGTGCCAGCAGTTTATTAGCGGGAGGGCCCTACGAGCAGTACTTC. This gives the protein CASSLLAGGPYEQYF.

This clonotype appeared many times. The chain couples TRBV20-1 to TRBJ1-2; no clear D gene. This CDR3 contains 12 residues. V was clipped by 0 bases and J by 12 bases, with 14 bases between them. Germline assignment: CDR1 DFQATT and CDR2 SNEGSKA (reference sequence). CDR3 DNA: TGCAGTGCTAGAGATCTTTCCCCTTCAGACACCTTC. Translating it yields CSARDLSPSDTF.

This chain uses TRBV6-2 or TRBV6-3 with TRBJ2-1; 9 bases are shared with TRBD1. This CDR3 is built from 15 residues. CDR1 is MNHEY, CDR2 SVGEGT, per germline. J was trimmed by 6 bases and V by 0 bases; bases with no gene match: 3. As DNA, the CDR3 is TGTGCCAGCAGTTACTCTAGGACAGGGGCCAATGAGCAGTTCTTC. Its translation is CASSYSRTGANEQFF.

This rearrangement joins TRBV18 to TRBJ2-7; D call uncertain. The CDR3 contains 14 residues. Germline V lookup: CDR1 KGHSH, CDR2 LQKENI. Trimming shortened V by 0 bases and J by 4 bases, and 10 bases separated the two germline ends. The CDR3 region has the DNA TGTGCCAGCTCACCACCGTCGCTCGTTTACGAGCAGTACTTC. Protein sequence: CASSPPSLVYEQYF.

The CDR3 region has the DNA TGTGCCAGCAGCTTAGCGCGGGGGCCTGAAGAGACCCAGTACTTC. This sequence encodes CASSLARGPEETQYF. V is TRBV7-2 and J is TRBJ2-5, with D perhaps matching TRBD2 (7 bases). With 0 bases removed from V and 3 bases from J, the gap between germline ends came to 11 bases. The CDR3 extends over 15 amino acids. From germline, CDR1 is SGHTA and CDR2 FQGNSA. Combining the CDR3 with reference TRBV7-2 and TRBJ2-5 gives the whole variable domain GAGVSQSPSNKVTEKGKDVELRCDPISGHTALYWYRQSLGQGLEFLIYFQGNSAPDKSGLPSDRFSAERTGGSVSTLTIQRTQQEDSAVYLCASSLARGPEETQYFGPGTRLLVL.

CDR3 nucleotide sequence: TGCAGTGCTAGGGGCACTAGCGGCGCCTACAATGAGCAGTACTTC. It is translated as CSARGTSGAYNEQYF. The chain joins TRBV20-1 to TRBJ2-1; the match to TRBD2 covers 8 bases. The end of the DNA is better explained by TRBJ2-7, so the J call may be wrong. Germline lookup yields CDR1 DFQATT and CDR2 SNEGSKA (reference sequence). This CDR3 spans 15 amino acids.

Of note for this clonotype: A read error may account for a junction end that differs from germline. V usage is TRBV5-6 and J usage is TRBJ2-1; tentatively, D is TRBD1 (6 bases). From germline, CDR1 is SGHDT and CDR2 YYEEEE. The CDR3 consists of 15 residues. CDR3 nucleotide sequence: TGTGCCGGCAGTTTACAGGGATGGGGTCGTAATGAGCAGTTCTTC. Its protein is CAGSLQGWGRNEQFF. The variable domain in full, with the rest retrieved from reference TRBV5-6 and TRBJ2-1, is DAGVTQSPTHLIKTRGQQVTLRCSPKSGHDTVSWYQQALGQGPQFIFQYYEEEERQRGNFPDRFSGHQFPNYSSELNVNALLLGDSALYLCAGSLQGWGRNEQFFGPGTRLTVL.

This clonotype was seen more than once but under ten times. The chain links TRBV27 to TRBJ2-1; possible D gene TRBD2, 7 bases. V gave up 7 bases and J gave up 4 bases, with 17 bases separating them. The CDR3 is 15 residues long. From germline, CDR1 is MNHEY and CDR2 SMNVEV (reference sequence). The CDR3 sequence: CASTWGGAPYNEQFF. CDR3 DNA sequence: TGTGCCAGCACCTGGGGGGGGGCCCCTTACAATGAGCAGTTCTTC.